This T cell receptor beta chain was sequenced during a study of T-cell memory formation after mild COVID-19. 5'RACE primed from the constant segment yielded TCR alpha and TCR beta cDNA libraries bearing sample barcodes and UMIs. TCRdb re-derived calls from the 5' RACE reads in MiXCR, one entry per CDR3 protein. The data contain 350,000 to 500,000 distinct CDR3 sequences, 20% to 25% of them singletons. The V gene's germline CDR1 is SGHRS and CDR2 YFSETQ. CDR3 length: 15 amino acids. J was trimmed by 4 bases and V by 4 bases; bases with no gene match: 7. Overall study results and limits: Some clones that responded were present in memory (sampled pre-infection), which suggests cross-reactive memory joined.

Details on this clonotype: Its matching antigen is unknown.

The chain links TRBV5-1 to TRBJ2-2, with TRBD1 identical over 7 bases. The sequencing sample was made of PBMCs or a T cell subset sorted from them (not recorded which). This sequence was found in an adult woman who had mild COVID-19 (a few samples of this study predate the infection). Cell type and time point are not known. The CDR3 nucleotides are TGCGCCAGCAGCGACCGACAGGGTAGCACCGGGGAGCTGTTTTTT. Protein product: CASSDRQGSTGELFF.